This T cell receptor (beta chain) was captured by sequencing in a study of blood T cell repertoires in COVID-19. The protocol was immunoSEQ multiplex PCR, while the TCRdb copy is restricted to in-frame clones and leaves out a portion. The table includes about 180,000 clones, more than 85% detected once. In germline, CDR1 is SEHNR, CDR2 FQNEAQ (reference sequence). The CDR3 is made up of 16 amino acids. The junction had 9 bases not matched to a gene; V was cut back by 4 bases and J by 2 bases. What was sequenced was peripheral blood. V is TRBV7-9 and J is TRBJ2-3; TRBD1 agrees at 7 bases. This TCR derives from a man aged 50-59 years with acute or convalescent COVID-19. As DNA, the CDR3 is TGTGCCAGCAGCTCCCGAAGGGGGCAATTCACAGATACGCAGTATTTT. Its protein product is CASSSRRGQFTDTQYF. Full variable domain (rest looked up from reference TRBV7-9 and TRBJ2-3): DTGVSQNPRHKITKRGQNVTFRCDPISEHNRLYWYRQTLGQGPEFLTYFQNEAQLEKSRLLSDRFSAERPKGSFSTLEIQRTEQGDSAMYLCASSSRRGQFTDTQYFGPGTRLTVL.